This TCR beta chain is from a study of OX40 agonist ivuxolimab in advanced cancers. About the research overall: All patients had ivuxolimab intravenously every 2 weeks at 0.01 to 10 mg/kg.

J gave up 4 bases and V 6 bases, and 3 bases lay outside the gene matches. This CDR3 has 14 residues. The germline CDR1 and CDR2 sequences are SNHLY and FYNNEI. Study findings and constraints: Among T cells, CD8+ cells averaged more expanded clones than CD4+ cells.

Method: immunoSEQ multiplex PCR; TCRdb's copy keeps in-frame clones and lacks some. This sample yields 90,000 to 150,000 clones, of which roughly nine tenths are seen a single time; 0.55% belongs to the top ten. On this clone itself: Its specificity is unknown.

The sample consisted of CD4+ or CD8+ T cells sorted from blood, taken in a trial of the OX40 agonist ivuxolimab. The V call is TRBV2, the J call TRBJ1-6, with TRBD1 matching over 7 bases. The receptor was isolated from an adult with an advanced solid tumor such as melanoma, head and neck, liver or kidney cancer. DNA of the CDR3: TGTGCCAGCAGAGAGGGGGCTTATAATTCACCCCTCCACTTT. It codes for CASREGAYNSPLHF.